This T cell receptor (beta chain) was sequenced in a study of CD8+ T cells in alopecia areata. General study points: Across lesional scalp, and particularly alopecia totalis/universalis, clonality surpassed that of normal scalp.

Germline V CDR1 and CDR2: SGHTA, FQGNSA. CDR3 length: 14 amino acids. The V gene end was trimmed by 4 bases and the J gene end by 4 bases; junction bases not matched to a gene: 6. Extracted RNA was reverse transcribed into cDNA, the sequencing template. The protocol was immunoSEQ multiplex PCR, while the TCRdb copy is restricted to in-frame clones and leaves out a portion. The data contain some 120,000 clones, approximately 58% of them singletons. Worth noting for this clone: Its specificity is not known.

V is TRBV7-2 and J is TRBJ2-7; 8 nucleotides agree with TRBD2. The material sequenced was CD4+ T cells sorted from blood, taken at week 0. The receptor was derived from a human donor with alopecia areata. CDR3 protein: CASSSGPSGYEQYF. The CDR3 region has the DNA TGTGCCAGCAGCTCCGGCCCTAGCGGGTACGAGCAGTACTTC.